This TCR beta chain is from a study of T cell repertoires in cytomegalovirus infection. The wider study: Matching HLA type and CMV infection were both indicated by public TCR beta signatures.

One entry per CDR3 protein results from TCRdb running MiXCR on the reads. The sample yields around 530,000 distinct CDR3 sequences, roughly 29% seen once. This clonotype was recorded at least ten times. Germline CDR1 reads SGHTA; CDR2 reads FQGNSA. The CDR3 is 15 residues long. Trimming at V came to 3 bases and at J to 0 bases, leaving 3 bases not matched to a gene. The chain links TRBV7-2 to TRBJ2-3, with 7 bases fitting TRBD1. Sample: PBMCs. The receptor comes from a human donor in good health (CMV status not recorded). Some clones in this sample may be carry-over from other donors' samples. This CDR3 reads CASSFRDRSTDTQYF. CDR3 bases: TGTGCCAGCAGCTTCCGGGACAGAAGCACAGATACGCAGTATTTT.